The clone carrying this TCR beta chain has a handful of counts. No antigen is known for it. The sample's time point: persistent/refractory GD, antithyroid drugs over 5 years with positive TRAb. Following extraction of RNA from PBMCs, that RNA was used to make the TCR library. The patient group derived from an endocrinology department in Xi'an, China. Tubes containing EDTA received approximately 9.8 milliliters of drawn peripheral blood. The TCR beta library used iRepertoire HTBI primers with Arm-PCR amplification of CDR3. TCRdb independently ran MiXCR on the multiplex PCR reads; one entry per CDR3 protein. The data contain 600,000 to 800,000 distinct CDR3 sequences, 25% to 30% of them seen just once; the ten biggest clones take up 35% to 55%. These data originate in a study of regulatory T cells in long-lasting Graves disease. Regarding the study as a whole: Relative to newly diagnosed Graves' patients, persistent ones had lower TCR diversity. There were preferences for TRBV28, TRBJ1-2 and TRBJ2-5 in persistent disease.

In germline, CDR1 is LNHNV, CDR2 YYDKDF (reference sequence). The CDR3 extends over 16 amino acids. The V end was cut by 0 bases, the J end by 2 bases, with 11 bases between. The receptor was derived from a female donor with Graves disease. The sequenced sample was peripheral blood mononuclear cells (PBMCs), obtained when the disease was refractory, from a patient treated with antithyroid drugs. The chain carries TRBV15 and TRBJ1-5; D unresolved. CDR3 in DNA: TGTGCCACCAGCAGAGATGGGTGGGGTCGCAATCAGCCCCAGCATTTT. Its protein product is CATSRDGWGRNQPQHF.